This TCR beta chain was documented in a study of Ad26.COV2.S vaccination and SARS-CoV-2 variants. Across the study: Sample donor was a member of the COV1001 Ad26.COV2.S trial arm.

This CDR3 region has 12 residues. Germline V lookup: CDR1 SGHTA, CDR2 FQGNSA. Trimming shortened V by 7 bases and J by 7 bases, and 13 bases separated the two germline ends. Noted treatment: 19 received Ad26.COV2.S at low or high dose, single or two shots; five or six received placebo; per-sample allocation not given. The study sampled participants on day 63 after the first vaccine or placebo injection. Assay used: immunoSEQ multiplex PCR; TCRdb lists only in-frame clones, some missing. The sample comprises about 440,000 clones, about 90% of which are singletons, and roughly 4.3% rests with the top ten.

This chain joins TRBV7-2 and TRBJ1-2; no clear D gene. The clonotype comes from a person between 18 and 65 years old who received the Ad26.COV2.S COVID-19 vaccine or a placebo. The material was peripheral blood, obtained in a trial of Ad26.COV2.S vaccine versus placebo. CDR3 DNA sequence: TGTGCCAGCACCCCGGGAGCGGTTGGCTACACCTTC. Translating gives CASTPGAVGYTF.